This T cell receptor beta chain was obtained from a study of shared clonotypes between healthy human individuals. V gave up 4 bases and J gave up 5 bases; unmatched junction bases: 11. The germline V gene encodes CDR1 SGHKS and CDR2 YYEKEE (reference sequence). The CDR3 is made up of 15 amino acids. TCRdb's table, derived via immunoSEQ multiplex PCR, lists solely in-frame clones and lacks some. Of around 2.5 million clones detected, approximately 93% appear once; the ten largest clones hold approximately 0.37%. What was sequenced was naive CD4+ T cells from PBMCs. Subset in this sample: CD45RA+ positively selected. The V and J genes are TRBV5-5 and TRBJ2-5, with 7 positions matching TRBD1. The sequence was obtained from a man between 18 and 29 years old in good health. Some clones in this sample may be carry-over from other donors' samples. The DNA for the CDR3 is TGTGCCAGCAGCGGGAATGACAGGGTTCGGGAGACCCAGTACTTC. It is translated as CASSGNDRVRETQYF. Full variable domain (outside the CDR3, taken from reference TRBV5-5 and TRBJ2-5): DAGVTQSPTHLIKTRGQQVTLRCSPISGHKSVSWYQQVLGQGPQFIFQYYEKEERGRGNFPDRFSARQFPNYSSELNVNALLLGDSALYLCASSGNDRVRETQYFGPGTRLLVL.